This TCR beta chain was sequenced for a study of blood T cell repertoires in COVID-19. Study as a whole: Both acute and convalescent COVID-19 samples were obtained from the United States, Italy and Spain. The cDNA or gDNA used as material had been derived from T cells, B-cell-depleted T cells, or PBMCs.

The protocol was immunoSEQ multiplex PCR, while the TCRdb copy is restricted to in-frame clones and leaves out a portion. Among around 150,000 clones listed, around 81% were seen once. Cohort assignment relied on participant-reported clinical history. Two consecutive negative NP/OP PCR tests, clearance, or resolved symptoms defined Cohort 3 recovery. Trimming removed 5 bases at V and 1 base at J, with 10 bases between. The CDR3 loop spans 14 amino acids. CDR1 and CDR2 (germline): SGHTA, FQGNSA. The receptor's source is a man aged 40-49 years who had recovered from COVID-19. The sequencing sample was made of PBMCs or T cells enriched from blood (not recorded which). This chain links TRBV7-2 with TRBJ2-3; unclear D gene. CDR3 in DNA: TGTGCCAGCAGCACATACCCCCGCACAGATACGCAGTATTTT. This sequence encodes CASSTYPRTDTQYF.